The clone carrying this T cell receptor (beta chain) was observed a few times. What it recognizes is unknown. This sample was included in a study of identical twins. TCRdb itself ran the 5' RACE reads through MiXCR, one entry per CDR3 protein. Seen here are nearly 200,000 distinct CDR3 sequences, 15% to 20% observed once, and the top ten hold roughly two fifths. Germline-derived CDR1 and CDR2 are SQVTM and ANQGSEA. Between the trimmed V and J ends, which lost 7 bases and 6 bases, there was a span of 9 bases. The length of the CDR3 is 11 residues. Study findings and constraints: Excess sharing between twins was weaker in beta out-of-frame sequences. Models, which agreed with sharing between unrelated individuals, nonetheless underestimated the out-of-frame TCR alpha sharing seen in monozygotic twins.

The same data also went into a second study, on T cells expressing NK-cell markers. That report notes: Dominant NKG2C+ clonotypes accounted for roughly 1.0-7.5% of CD8+ T cells in a handful of donors.

Sequencing input: CD8+ T cells sorted from blood. The receptor was derived from a woman aged 18-29 years in good health. This chain joins TRBV29-1 and TRBJ2-2; maybe TRBD2 (6 bases). The CDR3 loop is CSGGVAGELFF. CDR3 DNA sequence: TGCAGCGGGGGGGTTGCCGGGGAGCTGTTTTTT.